This TCR beta chain was documented in a study of shared clonotypes between healthy human individuals. TCRdb's table, derived via immunoSEQ multiplex PCR, lists solely in-frame clones and lacks some. Here the sample spans around 1.1 million clones, about 80% being singletons. Of note for this clone: Distinct nucleotide sequences in the sample also encode this CDR3.

V was pared by 5 bases and J by 2 bases, with 8 bases between. CDR1 is SGHRS, CDR2 YFSETQ, per germline. The CDR3 is made up of 14 amino acids. The clonotype originates from a man between 18 and 29 years old in good health. Some clones in this sample may be carry-over from other donors' samples. This chain links TRBV5-1 with TRBJ2-6, with D uncertain. Material: memory CD4+ T cells from PBMCs. Subset here: CD45RA-negative fraction. CDR3 sequence (DNA): TGCGCCAGCAGTCTGGAAACTGGGGCCAACGTCCTGACTTTC. It specifies CASSLETGANVLTF.